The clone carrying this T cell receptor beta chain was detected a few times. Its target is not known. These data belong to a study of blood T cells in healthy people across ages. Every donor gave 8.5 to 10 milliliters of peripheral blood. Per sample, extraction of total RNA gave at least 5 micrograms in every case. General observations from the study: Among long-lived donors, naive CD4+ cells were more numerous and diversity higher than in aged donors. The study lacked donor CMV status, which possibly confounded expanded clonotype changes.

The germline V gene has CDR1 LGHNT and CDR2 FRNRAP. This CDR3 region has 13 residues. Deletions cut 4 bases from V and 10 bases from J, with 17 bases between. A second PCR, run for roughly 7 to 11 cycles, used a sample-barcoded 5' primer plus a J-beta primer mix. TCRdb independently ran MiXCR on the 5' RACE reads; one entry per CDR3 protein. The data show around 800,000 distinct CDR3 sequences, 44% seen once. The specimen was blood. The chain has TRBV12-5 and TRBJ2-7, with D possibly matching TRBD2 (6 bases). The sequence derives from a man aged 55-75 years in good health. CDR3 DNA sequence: TGTGCTAGTGGTTCCCGGGAGAGGGAAACCCAGTACTTC. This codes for CASGSRERETQYF.